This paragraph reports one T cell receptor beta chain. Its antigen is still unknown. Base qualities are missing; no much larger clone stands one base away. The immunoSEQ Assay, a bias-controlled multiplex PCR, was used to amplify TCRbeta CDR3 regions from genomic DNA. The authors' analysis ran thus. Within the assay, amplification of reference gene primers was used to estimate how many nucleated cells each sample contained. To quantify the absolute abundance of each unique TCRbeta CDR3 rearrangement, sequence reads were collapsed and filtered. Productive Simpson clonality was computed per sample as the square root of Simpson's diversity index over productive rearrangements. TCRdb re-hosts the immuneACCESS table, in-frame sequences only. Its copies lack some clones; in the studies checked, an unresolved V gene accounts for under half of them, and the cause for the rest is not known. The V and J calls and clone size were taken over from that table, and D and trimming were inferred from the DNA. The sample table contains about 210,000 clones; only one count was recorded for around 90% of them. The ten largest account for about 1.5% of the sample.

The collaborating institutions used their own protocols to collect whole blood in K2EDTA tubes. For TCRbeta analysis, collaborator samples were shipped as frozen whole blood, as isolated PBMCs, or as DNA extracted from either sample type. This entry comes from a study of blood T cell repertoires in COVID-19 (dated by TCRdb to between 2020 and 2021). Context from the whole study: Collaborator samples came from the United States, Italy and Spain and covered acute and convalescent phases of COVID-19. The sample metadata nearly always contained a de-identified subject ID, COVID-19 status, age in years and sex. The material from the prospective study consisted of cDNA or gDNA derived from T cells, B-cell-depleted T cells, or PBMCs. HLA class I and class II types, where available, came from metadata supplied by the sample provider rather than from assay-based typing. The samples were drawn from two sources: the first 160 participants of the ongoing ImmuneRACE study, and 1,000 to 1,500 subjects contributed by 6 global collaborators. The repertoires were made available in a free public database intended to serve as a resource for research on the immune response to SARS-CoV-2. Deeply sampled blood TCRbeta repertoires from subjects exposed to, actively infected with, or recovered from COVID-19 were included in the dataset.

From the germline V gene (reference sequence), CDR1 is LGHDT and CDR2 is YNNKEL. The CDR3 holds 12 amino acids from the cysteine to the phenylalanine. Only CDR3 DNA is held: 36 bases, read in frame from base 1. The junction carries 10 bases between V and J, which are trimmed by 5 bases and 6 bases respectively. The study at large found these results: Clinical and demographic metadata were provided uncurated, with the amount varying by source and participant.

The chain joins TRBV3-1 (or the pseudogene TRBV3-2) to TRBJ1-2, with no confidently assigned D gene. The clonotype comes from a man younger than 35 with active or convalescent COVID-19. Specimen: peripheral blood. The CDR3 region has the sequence CASSYEGNGYTF. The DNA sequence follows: TGTGCCAGCAGCTACGAGGGTAATGGCTACACCTTC.